This entry is about one T cell receptor beta chain. What it binds is unknown. This entry is derived from a study of shared clonotypes between healthy human individuals. In the study overall: Used for every donor were three CD4 naive, three CD4 memory, two CD8 naive and one CD8 memory plate.

Study-level findings and limits: Lower generation probabilities were found for non-shared clonotypes than for those shared by all four donors.

The study enrolled healthy HIV-negative adults without recent acute infections or vaccinations as donors. This CDR3 is built from 16 residues. V gave up 1 base and J gave up 1 base; unmatched junction bases: 5. The germline V gene has CDR1 SGHRS and CDR2 YFSETQ. For every subset, genomic DNA was evenly distributed across several immunoSEQ plates. Here immunoSEQ multiplex PCR was the method, and the copy in TCRdb shows in-frame clones only, minus some. The sample gives about 960,000 clones, 76% of which show up once; roughly 1.5% is in the top ten. Source material: memory CD4+ T cells sorted from blood. Subset described: CD45RA-negative fraction. The chain links TRBV5-1 to TRBJ2-5, with 9 bases identical to TRBD2. The source is a man younger than 35 in good health. CDR3 loop: CASSLWVAGVQETQYF. CDR3 coding DNA: TGCGCCAGCAGCTTGTGGGTAGCGGGGGTCCAAGAGACCCAGTACTTC.